This T cell receptor beta chain derives from a study of blood T cell repertoires in COVID-19. Authors' data handling: Amplifying reference gene primers gave estimates of nucleated cell counts. The table came from immunoSEQ multiplex PCR; TCRdb's copy has only in-frame clones and leaves some out. V, J and clone size reflect that table, while D and trimming were determined from the DNA. The repertoire consists of 130,000 or so clones, with approximately 88% occurring once and the leading ten covering about a tenth. V trimming: 4 bases; J trimming: 2 bases; junction bases outside the gene matches: 9. CDR3 size: 17 residues. Germline-derived CDR1 and CDR2 are SGDLS and YYNGEE.

The chain carries TRBV9 and TRBJ2-2; 9 bases fit TRBD2. The origin of this receptor is a man aged 45-65 years with acute or convalescent COVID-19. What was sequenced was peripheral blood. CDR3: CASSPRTGTSNTGELFF. The CDR3 DNA sequence: TGTGCCAGCAGCCCTAGAACCGGGACTAGCAACACCGGGGAGCTGTTTTTT. The full variable domain, in which reference TRBV9 and TRBJ2-2 provide the parts outside the CDR3, is DSGVTQTPKHLITATGQRVTLRCSPRSGDLSVYWYQQSLDQGLQFLIQYYNGEERAKGNILERFSAQQFPDLHSELNLSSLELGDSALYFCASSPRTGTSNTGELFFGEGSRLTVL.